One and the same sample provided the 26 T cell receptor beta chains below, sequenced in a study of OX40 agonist ivuxolimab in advanced cancers. Sequencing was performed with immunoSEQ multiplex PCR; in TCRdb, only in-frame clones are kept and a portion is missing. The sample has 65,000 to 95,000 clones; about 84% are singletons. The sequences come from CD4+ or CD8+ T cells sorted from blood, collected in a trial of the OX40 agonist ivuxolimab. The receptors were sampled from an adult with an advanced solid tumor such as melanoma, head and neck, liver or kidney cancer.

The chain links TRBV18 to TRBJ1-1; D ambiguous. Germline lookup yields CDR1 KGHSH and CDR2 LQKENI. The V end lost 0 bases, the J end lost 1 base, and 6 bases lay between the germline ends. The CDR3 contains 14 residues. The CDR3 here is CASSPPSKNTEAFF. CDR3 in DNA: TGTGCCAGCTCACCACCGTCCAAGAACACTGAAGCTTTCTTT. The full variable domain, completed using reference TRBV18 and TRBJ1-1, is NAGVMQNPRHLVRRRGQEARLRCSPMKGHSHVYWYRQLPEEGLKFMVYLQKENIIDESGMPKERFSAEFPKEGPSILRIQQVVRGDSAAYFCASSPPSKNTEAFFGQGTRLTVV.

The chain is built from TRBV6-1 and TRBJ2-1, with D possibly matching TRBD1 (6 bases). V was pared by 4 bases and J by 3 bases, with 19 bases between. The CDR3 is made up of 17 amino acids. Germline loops: CDR1 MNHNS, CDR2 SASEGT. The CDR3 DNA reads as TGTGCCAGCAGTGGGCCCGACAGGTGGGTAAACTACAATGAGCAGTTCTTC. This gives the protein CASSGPDRWVNYNEQFF.

The V gene is TRBV7-2, the J gene TRBJ2-1; no clear D. Germline-derived CDR1 and CDR2 are SGHTA and FQGNSA. The CDR3 extends over 14 amino acids. Between the trimmed V and J ends, which lost 5 bases and 9 bases, there was a span of 17 bases. CDR3 residues: CASSPLLNRGEQFF. The CDR3 DNA is TGTGCCAGCAGCCCACTCCTTAACCGCGGTGAGCAGTTCTTC.

The chain recombines TRBV18 with TRBJ2-1; a possible D gene is TRBD2 (5 bases). The germline V gene has CDR1 KGHSH and CDR2 LQKENI. The V end was cut by 0 bases, the J end by 8 bases, with 11 bases between. CDR3 size: 14 residues. CDR3 amino acids: CASSPPAGDDEQFF. DNA of the CDR3: TGTGCCAGCTCACCACCCGCGGGCGACGATGAGCAGTTCTTC.

The chain carries TRBV5-1 and TRBJ2-4, with D possibly being TRBD1 or TRBD2 (5 bases each). The V gene's germline CDR1 is SGHRS and CDR2 YFSETQ. This CDR3 is built from 14 residues. The ends were cut back, 5 bases at V and 6 bases at J, with 15 bases in the middle. The CDR3 bases are TGCGCCAGCAGTGTCCAAGGGACGGGAAACATTCAGTACTTC. Amino acid sequence: CASSVQGTGNIQYF.

This sequence joins TRBV6-5 and TRBJ2-5; D ambiguous. Trimming took 2 bases from V and 3 from J, leaving 7 bases between them. Looked up from germline, CDR1 is MNHEY and CDR2 is SVGAGI. The CDR3 loop spans 13 amino acids. Here the CDR3 DNA reads TGTGCCAGCAGTTACGGCAGCGAAGAGACCCAGTACTTC. Its protein is CASSYGSEETQYF.

This sequence joins TRBV10-3 and TRBJ2-5, with D possibly TRBD2 on 5 matching bases. The germline V gene has CDR1 ENHRY and CDR2 SYGVKD. Trimming removed 6 bases from V and 1 base from J, with 9 bases in between. This CDR3 is 13 amino acids long. CDR3 sequence reads: CAISPGIQETQYF. The CDR3 bases are TGTGCCATCAGCCCGGGGATCCAAGAGACCCAGTACTTC.

The chain links TRBV28 to TRBJ2-3; maybe TRBD1 (6 bases). The CDR3 covers 14 residues. V gave up 6 bases and J gave up 2 bases, with 12 bases separating them. Germline values: CDR1 MDHEN, CDR2 SYDVKM. This CDR3 reads CASSPGQHTDTQYF. The CDR3 nucleotides are TGTGCCAGCAGCCCTGGACAGCACACAGATACGCAGTATTTT.

The chain joins TRBV5-6 to TRBJ1-6; possibly TRBD1 for D (6 bases). V lost 2 bases and J 6 bases, leaving 15 bases between the germline ends. Germline-derived CDR1 and CDR2 are SGHDT and YYEEEE. The CDR3 extends over 16 amino acids. The CDR3 bases are TGTGCCAGCAGCTTACAGGGTCGCTGGATTAATTCACCCCTCCACTTT. It specifies CASSLQGRWINSPLHF. Looking up the rest from reference TRBV5-6 and TRBJ1-6 gives the full variable domain: DAGVTQSPTHLIKTRGQQVTLRCSPKSGHDTVSWYQQALGQGPQFIFQYYEEEERQRGNFPDRFSGHQFPNYSSELNVNALLLGDSALYLCASSLQGRWINSPLHFGNGTRLTVT.

Note on this clone: The same CDR3 is also encoded by other DNA sequences in this sample. The chain uses TRBV15 and TRBJ2-3; a possible D gene is TRBD1 (6 bases). Trimming took off 3 bases at V and 0 bases at J, with 13 bases between the two ends. CDR1 and CDR2 (germline): LNHNV, YYDKDF (reference sequence). CDR3 size: 16 residues. The CDR3 DNA sequence: TGTGCCACCAGCAGCGGGACATTCTCTAGCACAGATACGCAGTATTTT. Its translation is CATSSGTFSSTDTQYF. Variable domain in full (rest from reference TRBV15 and TRBJ2-3): DAMVIQNPRYQVTQFGKPVTLSCSQTLNHNVMYWYQQKSSQAPKLLFHYYDKDFNNEADTPDNFQSRRPNTSFCFLDIRSPGLGDTAMYLCATSSGTFSSTDTQYFGPGTRLTVL.

The rearrangement links TRBV11-2 to TRBJ2-7; unclear D gene. CDR3 length: 12 residues. V lost 5 bases and J lost 6, with 11 bases in between. CDR1 and CDR2 from the germline V gene are SGHAT and FQNNGV. The CDR3 region is CASSLETSEQYF. The CDR3 DNA follows: TGTGCCAGCAGCCTGGAGACCTCCGAGCAGTACTTC.

This chain links TRBV6-5 with TRBJ1-1, with 9 nucleotides matching TRBD1. This CDR3 spans 13 amino acids. V trimming: 2 bases; J trimming: 10 bases; junction bases outside the gene matches: 5. CDR1 and CDR2 from the germline V gene are MNHEY and SVGAGI. The CDR3 reads CASSYQGQGPAFF. CDR3 DNA sequence: TGTGCCAGCAGTTACCAGGGACAGGGCCCAGCTTTCTTT.

The chain combines TRBV28 with TRBJ1-5; D is unclear. V lost 1 base to trimming and J lost 1 base, with 11 bases between them. Germline V gives CDR1 MDHEN, CDR2 SYDVKM. This CDR3 spans 16 amino acids. The CDR3 region is CASSLLPGVSNQPQHF. The DNA for the CDR3 is TGTGCCAGCAGTTTATTGCCGGGAGTCAGCAATCAGCCCCAGCATTTT.

The rearrangement links TRBV5-6 to TRBJ2-5; TRBD2 might be the D (6 bases). V was clipped by 4 bases and J by 5 bases, with 12 bases between them. This CDR3 comprises 13 residues. CDR1 is SGHDT and CDR2 is YYEEEE in the germline V gene. The CDR3 DNA reads as TGTGCCAGCAGCGCGGGGACCCGGGAGACCCAGTACTTC. Translated, it gives CASSAGTRETQYF.

V and J are TRBV28 and TRBJ1-5; no clear D. V was cut by 3 bases and J by 6 bases, with 3 bases left in between. This CDR3 contains 11 residues. CDR1 is MDHEN, CDR2 SYDVKM, per germline. CDR3 sequence: CASSFTQPQHF. For the CDR3, the DNA is TGTGCCAGCAGTTTTACTCAGCCCCAGCATTTT.

This chain connects TRBV9 to TRBJ2-1, with TRBD2 matching 12 bases. The CDR3 length is 13 residues. The germline V gene encodes CDR1 SGDLS and CDR2 YYNGEE. After removal of 3 bases from V and 10 bases from J, the junction contained 2 bases not matched to a gene. The CDR3 is CASSAGTSGEQFF. The DNA of the CDR3 is TGTGCCAGCAGCGCGGGGACTAGCGGGGAGCAGTTCTTC. Full variable domain (outside the CDR3, taken from reference TRBV9 and TRBJ2-1): DSGVTQTPKHLITATGQRVTLRCSPRSGDLSVYWYQQSLDQGLQFLIQYYNGEERAKGNILERFSAQQFPDLHSELNLSSLELGDSALYFCASSAGTSGEQFFGPGTRLTVL.

CDR3 loop: CASSSDRAGNTIYF. CDR3 coding DNA: TGTGCCAGCAGCAGCGACAGGGCTGGAAACACCATATATTTT. The rearrangement joins TRBV6-5 to TRBJ1-3, with 7 nucleotides matching TRBD1. V lost 6 bases and J lost 2; bases outside the gene matches: 4. The CDR3 spans 14 residues. CDR1 is MNHEY, CDR2 SVGAGI, per germline.

The chain employs TRBV2 and TRBJ2-3; unclear D gene. The CDR3 runs to 16 residues. The V gene lost 8 bases and the J gene lost 6 bases, with 24 bases spanning the gap. CDR1 SNHLY and CDR2 FYNNEI come from the germline V gene. In DNA form, the CDR3 reads TGTGCCAGCTCCCAGGATGGGGTTTCCTCGCCGGATACGCAGTATTTT. Protein product: CASSQDGVSSPDTQYF. The full variable domain, its missing parts supplied by reference TRBV2 and TRBJ2-3, is EPEVTQTPSHQVTQMGQEVILRCVPISNHLYFYWYRQILGQKVEFLVSFYNNEISEKSEIFDDQFSVERPDGSNFTLKIRSTKLEDSAMYFCASSQDGVSSPDTQYFGPGTRLTVL.

This chain links TRBV2 with TRBJ2-1; 8 bases agree with TRBD2. The V gene's germline CDR1 is SNHLY and CDR2 FYNNEI. This CDR3 is 15 amino acids long. J was trimmed by 6 bases and V by 8 bases; bases with no gene match: 12. The CDR3 DNA follows: TGTGCCAGCGGCCAAGAGGTCGGGGGGGCCAATGAGCAGTTCTTC. Residues: CASGQEVGGANEQFF.

The rearrangement uses TRBV5-6 and TRBJ2-3; D gene uncertain. CDR3 length: 12 amino acids. The germline V gene encodes CDR1 SGHDT and CDR2 YYEEEE. V dropped 3 bases and J dropped 6 bases, with 8 bases sitting between them. CDR3 sequence: CASSSTSDTQYF. DNA for the CDR3: TGTGCCAGCAGCTCTACAAGTGATACGCAGTATTTT.

The sample holds one count of this clone. The gene calls are TRBV11-2 and TRBJ2-3; D gene unclear. V was clipped by 3 bases and J by 3 bases, with 10 bases between them. Germline V gives CDR1 SGHAT, CDR2 FQNNGV. There are 14 residues in the CDR3. This CDR3 reads CASSFNANTDTQYF. CDR3 sequence (DNA): TGTGCCAGCAGCTTTAACGCGAATACAGATACGCAGTATTTT.

The rearrangement joins TRBV6-6 to TRBJ1-1; D remains unclear. The ends were cut back, 0 bases at V and 5 bases at J, with 13 bases in the middle. Looked up from germline, CDR1 is MNHNY and CDR2 is SVGAGI (reference sequence). CDR3 length equals 15 residues. The CDR3, as DNA: TGTGCCAGCAGTTACTCACCCGTATCTCGGACTGAAGCTTTCTTT. This gives the protein CASSYSPVSRTEAFF.

V usage is TRBV19 and J usage is TRBJ2-7; D call uncertain. CDR3 length: 11 amino acids. V lost 4 bases and J 5 bases, leaving 6 bases between the germline ends. CDR1 and CDR2 from the germline V gene are LNHDA and SQIVND (reference sequence). CDR3 protein: CASSTRNEQYF. The CDR3 DNA follows: TGTGCCAGTAGTACGCGCAACGAGCAGTACTTC.

The V and J genes are TRBV5-1 and TRBJ2-4; D is unclear. The length of the CDR3 is 15 residues. Looked up from germline, CDR1 is SGHRS and CDR2 is YFSETQ. The ends were cut back, 0 bases at V and 3 bases at J, with 10 bases in the middle. The chain's CDR3 is CASSLEPFGKNIQYF. CDR3 sequence (DNA): TGCGCCAGCAGCTTGGAGCCTTTTGGCAAAAACATTCAGTACTTC.

The sample holds one count of this clone. The chain uses TRBV6-5 and TRBJ1-1; possible D gene TRBD1, 5 bases. Per germline, CDR1 MNHEY and CDR2 SVGAGI. The CDR3 is 12 amino acids. Trimming took 7 bases from V and 2 from J, leaving 8 bases between them. CDR3 DNA: TGTGCCAGCAATCAGGGTAACACTGAAGCTTTCTTT. Translating it yields CASNQGNTEAFF.

V is TRBV11-2 and J is TRBJ2-7, with TRBD1 matching over 8 bases. Germline loops: CDR1 SGHAT, CDR2 FQNNGV. This CDR3 has 15 amino acids. V shed 3 bases and J 2 bases; nucleotides not matched to a gene: 6. This CDR3 reads CASSLSRDRPYEQYF. In nucleotides, the CDR3 is TGTGCCAGCAGCTTGAGCCGGGACAGGCCCTACGAGCAGTACTTC.